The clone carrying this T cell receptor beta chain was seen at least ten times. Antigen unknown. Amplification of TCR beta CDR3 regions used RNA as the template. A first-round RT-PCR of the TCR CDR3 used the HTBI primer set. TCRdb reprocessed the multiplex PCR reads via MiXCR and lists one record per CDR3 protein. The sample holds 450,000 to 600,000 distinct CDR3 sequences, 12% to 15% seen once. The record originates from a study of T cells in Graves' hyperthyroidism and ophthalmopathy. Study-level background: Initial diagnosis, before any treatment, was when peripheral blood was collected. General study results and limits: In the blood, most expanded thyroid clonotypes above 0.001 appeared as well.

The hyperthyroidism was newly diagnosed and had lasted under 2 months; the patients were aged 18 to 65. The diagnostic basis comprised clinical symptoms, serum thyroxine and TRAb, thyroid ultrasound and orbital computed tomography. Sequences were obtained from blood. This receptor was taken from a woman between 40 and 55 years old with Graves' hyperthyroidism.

CDR3 sequence reads: CASSSREGALGYTF. In DNA form, the CDR3 reads TGTGCCAGCAGCTCACGGGAGGGGGCGCTTGGCTACACCTTC. V and J are TRBV7-2 and TRBJ1-2; 7 bases align to TRBD1. Germline trimming cut 4 bases from V and 7 bases from J; bases unmatched to any gene: 9. The V gene's germline CDR1 is SGHTA and CDR2 FQGNSA. CDR3 length: 14 amino acids.